This TCR beta chain was captured by sequencing in a study of T cells in Graves' hyperthyroidism and ophthalmopathy. Researchers amplified the TCR beta CDR3 regions from RNA transcripts. RT-PCR in the first round (using the HTBI primer set) targeted the TCR CDR3. TCRdb redid the calling of the multiplex PCR reads with MiXCR, one entry per CDR3 protein. The sample carries about 400,000 distinct CDR3 sequences, roughly 13% recorded once. This clonotype was counted a few times. Per the germline V gene, CDR1 is LGHNT and CDR2 is FRNRAP. Trimming pared 8 bases from V and 3 bases from J, leaving 14 bases between. The CDR3 spans 13 residues.

Sequencing was performed on blood. The TCR comes from a man aged 45 to 65 with Graves' ophthalmopathy. The chain is built from TRBV12-5 and TRBJ2-7; a weak D match, TRBD2 (5 bases). The CDR3: CASSGIVGYEQYF. The CDR3 DNA is TGTGCTAGTTCCGGGATTGTCGGCTACGAGCAGTACTTC.